This entry is about one T cell receptor beta chain. Here immunoSEQ multiplex PCR was the method, and the copy in TCRdb shows in-frame clones only, minus some. Here the sample spans roughly 9,600 clones, around 80% being singletons. The V gene lost 2 bases and the J gene lost 2 bases, with 6 bases spanning the gap. Per the germline V gene, CDR1 is MDHEN and CDR2 is SYDVKM. The CDR3 extends over 13 amino acids. This entry is derived from a study of T cell repertoires in ileal Crohn's disease. Specimen: ileal tissue. The origin of this receptor is an adult with Crohn's disease. The V gene is TRBV28, the J gene TRBJ1-2; no definite D call. CDR3 bases: TGTGCCAGCAGTTTAAATGTAAACTATGGCTACACCTTC. Its translation is CASSLNVNYGYTF.